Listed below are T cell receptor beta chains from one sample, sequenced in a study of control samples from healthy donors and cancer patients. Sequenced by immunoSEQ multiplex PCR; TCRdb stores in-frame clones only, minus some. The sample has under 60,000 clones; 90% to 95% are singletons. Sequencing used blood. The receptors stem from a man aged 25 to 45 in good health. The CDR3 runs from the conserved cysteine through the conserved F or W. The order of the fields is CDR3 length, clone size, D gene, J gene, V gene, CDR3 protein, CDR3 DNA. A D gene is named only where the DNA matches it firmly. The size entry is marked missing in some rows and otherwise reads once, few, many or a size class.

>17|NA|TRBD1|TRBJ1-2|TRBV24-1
CATSDGDREDANYGYTF
TGTGCCACCAGTGATGGGGACAGGGAAGACGCTAACTATGGCTACACCTTC
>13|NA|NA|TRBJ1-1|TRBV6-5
CASSQTLTPEAFF
TGTGCCAGCAGTCAAACTTTAACCCCTGAAGCTTTCTTT
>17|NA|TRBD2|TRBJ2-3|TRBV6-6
CASSPGELAGGPGTQYF
TGTGCCAGCAGTCCTGGTGAACTAGCGGGAGGGCCGGGTACGCAGTATTTT
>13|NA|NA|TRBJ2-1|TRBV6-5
CASSYEGGDEEFF
TGTGCCAGCAGTTACGAAGGCGGGGATGAGGAGTTCTTC
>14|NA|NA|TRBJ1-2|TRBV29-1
CSVLSGEANYGYTF
TGCAGCGTCCTCAGTGGTGAAGCTAACTATGGCTACACCTTC
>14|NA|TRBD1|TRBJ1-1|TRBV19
CASSTGEGSTEAFF
TGTGCCAGTAGCACAGGGGAAGGGAGCACTGAAGCTTTCTTT
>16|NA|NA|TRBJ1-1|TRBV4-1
CASSLTLTGGDTEAFF
TGCGCCAGCAGCCTCACGCTCACGGGGGGCGACACTGAAGCTTTCTTT
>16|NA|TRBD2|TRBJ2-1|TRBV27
CASSSGAGGNYNEQFF
TGTGCCAGCAGTTCAGGAGCGGGAGGAAACTACAATGAGCAGTTCTTC
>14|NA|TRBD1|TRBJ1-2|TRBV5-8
CASSLDNRGLGYTF
TGTGCCAGCAGCTTGGATAACAGGGGGCTGGGCTACACCTTC
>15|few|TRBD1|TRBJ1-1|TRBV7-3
CASRDRTGANTEAFF
TGTGCCAGCAGAGACCGGACAGGAGCGAACACTGAAGCTTTCTTT
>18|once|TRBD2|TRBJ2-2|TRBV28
CASSLEYGTSGRAGELFF
TGTGCCAGCAGTTTAGAATACGGGACTAGCGGGAGGGCCGGGGAGCTGTTTTTT
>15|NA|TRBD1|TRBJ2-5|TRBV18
CASSPETGSQETQYF
TGTGCCAGCTCACCAGAGACAGGGAGTCAAGAGACCCAGTACTTC
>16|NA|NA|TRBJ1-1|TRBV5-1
CASNPYRGHPSTEAFF
TGCGCCAGCAACCCATACCGGGGTCATCCTTCCACTGAAGCTTTCTTT
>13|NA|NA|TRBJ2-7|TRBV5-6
CASSVGTSYEQYF
TGTGCCAGCAGCGTCGGGACGTCCTACGAGCAGTACTTC
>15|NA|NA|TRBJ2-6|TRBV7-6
CASSFEGTGANVLTF
TGTGCCAGCAGCTTTGAGGGAACTGGGGCCAACGTCCTGACTTTC
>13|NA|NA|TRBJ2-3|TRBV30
CAWVLGGTDTQYF
TGTGCCTGGGTGCTCGGGGGAACAGATACGCAGTATTTT
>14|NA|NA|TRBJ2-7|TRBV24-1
CATSDLRAGPEQYF
TGTGCCACCAGTGATTTGCGGGCAGGACCAGAGCAGTACTTC
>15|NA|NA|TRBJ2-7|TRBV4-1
CASSPPGTRLGEQYF
TGCGCCAGCAGCCCCCCAGGGACTCGCCTAGGGGAGCAGTACTTC
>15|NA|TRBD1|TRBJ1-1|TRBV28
CASSHDRVGGTEAFF
TGTGCCAGCAGTCATGACAGGGTAGGTGGCACTGAAGCTTTCTTT
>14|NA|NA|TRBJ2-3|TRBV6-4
CASSQQDITDTQYF
TGTGCCAGCAGTCAGCAGGACATCACAGATACGCAGTATTTT
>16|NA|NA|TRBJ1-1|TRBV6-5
CASSYGGRAMNTEAFF
TGTGCCAGCAGTTACGGGGGTCGGGCCATGAACACTGAAGCTTTCTTT
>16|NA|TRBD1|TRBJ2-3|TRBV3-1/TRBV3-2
CASSQGDRHRTDTQYF
TGTGCCAGCAGCCAGGGGGACAGGCATCGCACAGATACGCAGTATTTT
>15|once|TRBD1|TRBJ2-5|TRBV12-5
CASGRDRGFQETQYF
TGTGCTAGTGGTAGGGACAGGGGCTTCCAAGAGACCCAGTACTTC
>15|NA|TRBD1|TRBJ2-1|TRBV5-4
CASSWGQGAQNEQFF
TGTGCCAGCAGCTGGGGACAGGGGGCGCAGAATGAGCAGTTCTTC
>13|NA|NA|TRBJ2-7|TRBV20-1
CSASLGQTYEQYF
TGCAGTGCTAGTTTGGGACAAACCTACGAGCAGTACTTC
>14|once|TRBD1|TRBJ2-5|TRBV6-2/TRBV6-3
CASSKGAGQETQYF
TGTGCCAGCAGTAAGGGGGCAGGACAAGAGACCCAGTACTTC
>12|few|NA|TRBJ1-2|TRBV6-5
CASSYGTYGYTF
TGTGCCAGCAGTTACGGCACGTATGGCTACACCTTC
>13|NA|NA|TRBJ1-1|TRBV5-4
CASSLVVNTEAFF
TGTGCCAGCAGCTTGGTAGTGAACACTGAAGCTTTCTTT
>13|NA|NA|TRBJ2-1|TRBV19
CASSLGSQNEQFF
TGTGCCAGTAGTCTCGGTTCCCAAAATGAGCAGTTCTTC
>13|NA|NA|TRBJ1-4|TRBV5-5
CASSSLVDEKLFF
TGTGCCAGCAGCTCGTTAGTCGACGAAAAACTGTTTTTT
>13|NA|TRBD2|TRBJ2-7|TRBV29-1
CSVSRDYMREQYF
TGCAGCGTTTCGCGGGACTACATGAGGGAGCAGTACTTC
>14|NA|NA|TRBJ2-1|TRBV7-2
CASSLSRPRPEQFF
TGTGCCAGCAGCTTATCTCGTCCCCGACCAGAGCAGTTCTTC
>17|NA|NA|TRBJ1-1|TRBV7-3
CASSNTKSTGPNTEAFF
TGTGCCAGCAGCAACACCAAATCAACAGGGCCGAACACTGAAGCTTTCTTT